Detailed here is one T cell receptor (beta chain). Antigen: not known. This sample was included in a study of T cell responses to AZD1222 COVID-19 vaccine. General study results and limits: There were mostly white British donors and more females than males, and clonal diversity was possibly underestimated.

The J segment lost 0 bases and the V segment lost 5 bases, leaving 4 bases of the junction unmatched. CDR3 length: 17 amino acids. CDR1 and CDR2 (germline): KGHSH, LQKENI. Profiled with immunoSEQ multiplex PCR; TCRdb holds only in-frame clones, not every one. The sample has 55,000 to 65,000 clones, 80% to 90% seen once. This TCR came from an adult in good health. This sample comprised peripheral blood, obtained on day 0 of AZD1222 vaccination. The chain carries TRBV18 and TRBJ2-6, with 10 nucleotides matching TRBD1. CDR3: CASSFGTGVSGANVLTF. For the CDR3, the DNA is TGTGCCAGCTCATTCGGGACAGGGGTCTCTGGGGCCAACGTCCTGACTTTC.